This TCR beta chain emerged from a study of CD8 T cells in ankylosing spondylitis. TCRdb re-called the 5' RACE reads through MiXCR, storing one row per CDR3 protein. The sample records about 240,000 distinct CDR3 sequences, around 25% being singletons. CDR3 length: 15 amino acids. Germline V gene data show CDR1 as DFQATT and CDR2 as SNEGSKA (reference sequence). J was trimmed by 4 bases and V by 3 bases; bases with no gene match: 7. The chain joins TRBV20-1 to TRBJ2-1; TRBD2 aligns across 9 bases. Material for sequencing was blood, either unsorted or a sorted T cell fraction (not recorded which). This receptor was obtained from a male donor with ankylosing spondylitis or in good health (not recorded which). The CDR3 sequence: CSARAAGGPYNEQFF. CDR3 DNA sequence: TGCAGTGCTAGGGCGGCGGGGGGGCCGTACAATGAGCAGTTCTTC.